The 21 T cell receptor beta chains given below trace back to one sample, sequenced in a study of CD8+ T cells in alopecia areata. TCR sequencing used cDNA made by reverse transcription of extracted RNA. Sequencing used immunoSEQ multiplex PCR; TCRdb keeps in-frame clones, though not all of them. The sample holds around 210,000 clones, just over 55% seen once. The sequenced sample consisted of CD8+ T cells sorted from blood. The receptors originated from a human donor in good health.

The gene calls are TRBV5-4 and TRBJ2-5; a weak D match, TRBD1 (8 bases). The V gene's germline CDR1 is SGHNT and CDR2 YYREEE (reference sequence). The CDR3 has 12 amino acids. V lost 6 bases to trimming and J lost 4 bases, with 10 bases between them. CDR3: CASNRGGETQYF. The CDR3 bases are TGTGCCAGCAACAGGGGGGGAGAGACCCAGTACTTC.

This clone was found a few times. The chain uses TRBV7-9 and TRBJ2-1; no definite D call. This CDR3 contains 8 residues. Germline V gives CDR1 SEHNR, CDR2 FQNEAQ (reference sequence). V shed 5 bases and J shed 13 bases, with 3 bases lying between them. This CDR3 is CASSEQFF. CDR3 nucleotide sequence: TGTGCCAGCAGCGAACAGTTCTTC.

V and J are TRBV29-1 and TRBJ2-6; no definite D call. CDR3 length: 13 amino acids. CDR1 is SQVTM, CDR2 ANQGSEA, per germline. V was clipped by 4 bases and J by 0 bases, with 4 bases between them. This CDR3 reads CSVGTSGANVLTF. CDR3 nucleotide sequence: TGCAGCGTTGGTACCTCTGGGGCCAACGTCCTGACTTTC.

This clone has a handful of counts. Written as DNA, the CDR3 is TGTGCCAGCGCCGGGGGGGCTGAGCAGTACTTC. Its protein is CASAGGAEQYF. The genes are TRBV11-2 and TRBJ2-7; the match to TRBD2 covers 8 bases. Trimming took 8 bases from V and 7 from J; bases not matched to a gene: 4. Germline CDR1 and CDR2: SGHAT and FQNNGV. The CDR3 extends over 11 amino acids.

The V and J genes are TRBV2 and TRBJ2-3; D gene ambiguous. The germline V gene encodes CDR1 SNHLY and CDR2 FYNNEI. Trimming shortened V by 4 bases and J by 0 bases, and 5 bases separated the two germline ends. The CDR3 is made up of 13 amino acids. The CDR3 DNA reads as TGTGCCAGCAGTGGCTCTAGCACAGATACGCAGTATTTT. As protein: CASSGSSTDTQYF.

This clone turned up a few times. The CDR3: CASSSRWTEETQYF. CDR3 nucleotide sequence: TGTGCCAGCAGCTCACGGTGGACGGAAGAGACCCAGTACTTC. The V gene is TRBV5-6, the J gene TRBJ2-5; D gene ambiguous. Trimming pared 3 bases from V and 3 bases from J, leaving 12 bases between. The V gene's germline CDR1 is SGHDT and CDR2 YYEEEE. This CDR3 has 14 amino acids.

Comment on this clone: Other DNA sequences from this sample encode an identical CDR3 as well. V gene TRBV4-1 combines with J gene TRBJ2-5; D is unclear. The CDR3 extends over 15 amino acids. V dropped 0 bases and J dropped 2 bases, with 10 bases sitting between them. Germline CDR1 reads MGHRA; CDR2 reads YSYEKL. The CDR3 is CASSQDRAPQETQYF. CDR3 DNA sequence: TGCGCCAGCAGCCAAGATAGGGCCCCGCAAGAGACCCAGTACTTC.

This clone was seen a handful of times. The V gene is TRBV7-9, the J gene TRBJ2-2; no definite D call. Germline V gene sequence: CDR1 SEHNR, CDR2 FQNEAQ (reference sequence). The CDR3 extends over 12 amino acids. Trimming stripped 4 bases from V and 2 bases from J, with 2 bases between. The CDR3 spells CASSSNTGELFF. CDR3 sequence (DNA): TGTGCCAGCAGCTCAAACACCGGGGAGCTGTTTTTT.

V and J are TRBV11-2 and TRBJ2-7, with D perhaps TRBD1 (5 bases). V was pared by 6 bases and J by 6 bases, with 12 bases between. In germline, CDR1 is SGHAT, CDR2 FQNNGV. CDR3 size: 12 residues. CDR3 loop: CASRHEGVEQYF. Here the CDR3 DNA reads TGTGCCAGCAGACATGAAGGGGTCGAGCAGTACTTC. Filled out from reference TRBV11-2 and TRBJ2-7, the complete variable domain reads EAGVAQSPRYKIIEKRQSVAFWCNPISGHATLYWYQQILGQGPKLLIQFQNNGVVDDSQLPKDRFSAERLKGVDSTLKIQPAKLEDSAVYLCASRHEGVEQYFGPGTRLTVT.

The CDR3 region is CASRMDSRDTQYF. CDR3 in DNA: TGTGCCAGCAGGATGGACAGTCGAGATACGCAGTATTTT. The gene calls are TRBV6-5 and TRBJ2-3; tentative D call: TRBD1 (6 bases). Trimming removed 6 bases at V and 5 bases at J, with 12 bases between. The CDR3 runs 13 residues. Germline V gene data show CDR1 as MNHEY and CDR2 as SVGAGI.

Written as DNA, the CDR3 is TGTGCCAGCAACGGCGGGGGGGCAGGTGAGCAGTTCTTC. It translates to CASNGGGAGEQFF. J is TRBJ2-1 and V is TRBV9; 9 bases line up with TRBD2. The germline V gene encodes CDR1 SGDLS and CDR2 YYNGEE. Unmatched junction bases numbered 7, after V lost 6 bases and J lost 9 bases. This CDR3 is built from 13 residues.

The rearrangement links TRBV12-5 to TRBJ1-2, with 8 bases lining up with TRBD1. Germline V lookup: CDR1 LGHNT, CDR2 FRNRAP. The CDR3 contains 14 residues. The V gene end was trimmed by 6 bases and the J gene end by 5 bases; junction bases not matched to a gene: 8. The CDR3 here is CASGKDREWYGYTF. The CDR3 DNA is TGTGCTAGTGGGAAGGACAGGGAATGGTATGGCTACACCTTC.

This rearrangement joins TRBV28 to TRBJ1-2, with D possibly TRBD1 on 5 matching bases. The V gene lost 5 bases and the J gene lost 4 bases, with 11 bases spanning the gap. The CDR3 has 13 residues. Germline V gene data show CDR1 as MDHEN and CDR2 as SYDVKM. CDR3 nucleotide sequence: TGTGCCAGCAGTACCGGGCAGGGCTATGGCTACACCTTC. Its protein is CASSTGQGYGYTF.

The rearrangement links TRBV6-5 to TRBJ2-2, with a tentative D call TRBD2 (5 bases). This CDR3 spans 11 amino acids. V lost 6 bases and J lost 7, with 6 bases in between. Per germline, CDR1 MNHEY and CDR2 SVGAGI. CDR3 in amino acids: CASSEGGELFF. CDR3 sequence (DNA): TGTGCCAGCAGCGAGGGCGGGGAGCTGTTTTTT.

V and J are TRBV29-1 and TRBJ2-3, with a possible D match to TRBD2 (5 bases). This CDR3 region has 13 residues. CDR1 SQVTM and CDR2 ANQGSEA come from the germline V gene. The CDR3 region has the DNA TGCAGTAGCGAGCAAACTAGCACAGATACGCAGTATTTT. It is translated as CSSEQTSTDTQYF.

The V and J genes are TRBV12-5 and TRBJ2-5; the D is unclear. The germline V gene has CDR1 LGHNT and CDR2 FRNRAP. CDR3 size: 16 residues. Trimming cost V 5 bases and J 2 bases, with 18 bases left between them. The CDR3 sequence: CASGLPAVMGQETQYF. Written as DNA, the CDR3 is TGTGCTAGTGGTCTTCCCGCGGTCATGGGTCAAGAGACCCAGTACTTC.

The rearrangement links TRBV30 to TRBJ2-3; no clear D. The germline CDR1 and CDR2 sequences are GTSNPN and SVGIG (reference sequence). Trimming cost V 2 bases and J 6 bases, with 3 bases left between them. This CDR3 has 10 residues. DNA of the CDR3: TGTGCCTGGAGTCGGGATACGCAGTATTTT. This translates into CAWSRDTQYF.

The V and J genes are TRBV30 and TRBJ2-5; D not resolved. The CDR3 loop spans 13 amino acids. Germline values: CDR1 GTSNPN, CDR2 SVGIG (reference sequence). V was clipped by 5 bases and J by 2 bases, with 12 bases between them. For the CDR3, the DNA is TGTGCCTGGTCGACTGGGCGGCAAGAGACCCAGTACTTC. Its translation is CAWSTGRQETQYF. The variable domain in full, with the rest retrieved from reference TRBV30 and TRBJ2-5, is SQTIHQWPATLVQPVGSPLSLECTVEGTSNPNLYWYRQAAGRGLQLLFYSVGIGQISSEVPQNLSASRPQDRQFILSSKKLLLSDSGFYLCAWSTGRQETQYFGPGTRLLVL.

This chain uses TRBV5-6 with TRBJ1-2; D is undetermined. The germline gives CDR1 SGHDT, CDR2 YYEEEE. CDR3 length: 14 amino acids. The V end was cut by 0 bases, the J end by 7 bases, with 13 bases between. The CDR3 region has the DNA TGTGCCAGCAGCTTGGCCGGGGAAGAGGGTGGCTACACCTTC. Protein: CASSLAGEEGGYTF.

The chain links TRBV5-6 to TRBJ2-1, with 7 bases that match TRBD2. J lost 5 bases, V lost 0 bases, and 5 bases had no gene match. Germline V gene sequence: CDR1 SGHDT, CDR2 YYEEEE. CDR3 length: 15 amino acids. Written as DNA, the CDR3 is TGTGCCAGCAGCTTGGGTCTAGCGGTGAACAATGAGCAGTTCTTC. Amino acid sequence: CASSLGLAVNNEQFF.

There are a few counts of this clone. The chain links TRBV6-6 to TRBJ1-1; 8 bases align to TRBD1. There are 15 residues in the CDR3. The ends lost 6 bases at V and 3 bases at J; junction bases unmatched: 9. The germline gives CDR1 MNHNY, CDR2 SVGAGI (reference sequence). CDR3 nucleotide sequence: TGTGCCAGCAGAGACGAGGACAGGGCGGACACTGAAGCTTTCTTT. Translation gives CASRDEDRADTEAFF.